The 30 T cell receptor beta chains below were found in one sample sequenced in a study of yellow fever vaccine responses in identical twins. TCRdb ran MiXCR on the RT-PCR reads and lists one entry per CDR3 protein. The sample includes 30,000 to 40,000 distinct CDR3 sequences, more than 45% seen only once; the top ten take roughly 4.3%. The sequences come from T cells from blood (PBMCs), unsorted or a sorted subset (not recorded which), collected before or after yellow fever vaccination (not recorded which). The receptors were gathered from a woman younger than 30 who received the yellow fever vaccine.

V usage is TRBV14 and J usage is TRBJ2-1; possible D gene TRBD2, 6 bases. Trimming pared 4 bases from V and 7 bases from J, leaving 17 bases between. CDR3 length equals 15 residues. Per the germline V gene, CDR1 is SGHDN and CDR2 is FVKESK. Here the CDR3 reads CASSPGLTGRNEQFF. The CDR3 coding sequence is TGTGCCAGCAGCCCGGGACTCACTGGACGGAATGAGCAGTTCTTC.

The sample holds one count of this clonotype. The CDR3 DNA is TGCAGCGTTCCCGGGAGAGGAGGCAATGAGCAGTTCTTC. It yields the protein CSVPGRGGNEQFF. V and J are TRBV29-1 and TRBJ2-1; a weak D match, TRBD2 (6 bases). V was pared by 5 bases and J by 6 bases, with 14 bases between. Germline V lookup: CDR1 SQVTM, CDR2 ANQGSEA. This CDR3 is built from 13 residues.

The chain couples TRBV18 to TRBJ2-2, with a tentative D call TRBD2 (6 bases). The CDR3 has 14 residues. V gave up 8 bases and J gave up 0 bases, with 10 bases separating them. Germline V gene sequence: CDR1 KGHSH, CDR2 LQKENI. The CDR3 DNA reads TGTGCCAGCGCGGGGTCGGCGAACACCGGGGAGCTGTTTTTT. This sequence encodes CASAGSANTGELFF.

The rearrangement links TRBV11-1 to TRBJ2-4; D is unresolved. The CDR3 consists of 17 residues. Germline V gene data show CDR1 as SGHAT and CDR2 as FQDESV (reference sequence). V shed 4 bases and J shed 0 bases, with 16 bases lying between them. CDR3 in amino acids: CASSSPDDSLAKNIQYF. The CDR3 DNA reads as TGTGCCAGCAGCTCCCCGGACGATTCGCTAGCCAAAAACATTCAGTACTTC.

The V and J genes are TRBV2 and TRBJ2-7, with D perhaps matching TRBD2 (6 bases). Trimming left V 3 bases short and J 2 bases short, with 11 bases between. Germline V gene lookup returns CDR1 SNHLY and CDR2 FYNNEI. The CDR3 extends over 14 amino acids. CDR3 sequence reads: CASSERDRTYEQYF. CDR3 bases: TGTGCCAGCAGTGAGCGGGACCGCACCTACGAGCAGTACTTC. The whole variable domain, filled in from reference TRBV2 and TRBJ2-7, reads EPEVTQTPSHQVTQMGQEVILRCVPISNHLYFYWYRQILGQKVEFLVSFYNNEISEKSEIFDDQFSVERPDGSNFTLKIRSTKLEDSAMYFCASSERDRTYEQYFGPGTRLTVT.

This clonotype has more than one count but fewer than ten. The chain couples TRBV27 to TRBJ1-2; D is undetermined. There are 12 residues in the CDR3. With 4 bases removed from V and 4 bases from J, the gap between germline ends came to 7 bases. The germline gives CDR1 MNHEY, CDR2 SMNVEV (reference sequence). The CDR3 loop reads CASSSRGYGYTF. The DNA of the CDR3 is TGTGCCAGCAGTTCGCGTGGCTATGGCTACACCTTC.

The chain carries TRBV4-1 and TRBJ2-3, with 8 positions matching TRBD2. The germline CDR1 and CDR2 sequences are MGHRA and YSYEKL. V was pared by 1 base and J by 1 base, with 4 bases of the junction left unmatched. The CDR3 is made up of 16 amino acids. DNA of the CDR3: TGCGCCAGCAGCCAAGGCGGACTAGCCCGCACAGATACGCAGTATTTT. It translates to CASSQGGLARTDTQYF.

This clonotype was seen more than once but under ten times. The gene calls are TRBV6-5 and TRBJ1-2; 9 positions match TRBD1. Trimming removed 2 bases from V and 4 bases from J; junction bases left unmatched: 2. The CDR3 consists of 14 residues. Germline-derived CDR1 and CDR2 are MNHEY and SVGAGI. The CDR3 spells CASSYDRGTYGYTF. For the CDR3, the DNA is TGTGCCAGCAGTTACGACAGGGGGACCTATGGCTACACCTTC.

The chain is built from TRBV3-1 and TRBJ2-1; TRBD2 matches 7 bases. The CDR3 is made up of 16 amino acids. Germline V gene lookup returns CDR1 LGHDT and CDR2 YNNKEL (reference sequence). V was clipped by 1 base and J by 6 bases; unmatched bases: 9. CDR3 in amino acids: CASSQVWREFGNEQFF. DNA for the CDR3: TGTGCCAGCAGCCAAGTCTGGCGGGAGTTTGGCAATGAGCAGTTCTTC.

This clonotype was counted between two and nine times. The chain uses TRBV2 and TRBJ1-5; perhaps TRBD1 as D (5 bases). Germline CDR1 SNHLY, CDR2 FYNNEI. CDR3 length equals 13 residues. V lost 7 bases, J lost 1 base, and 8 bases lay in between. This CDR3 reads CASTRDSNQPQHF. CDR3 sequence (DNA): TGTGCCAGCACTAGGGACAGCAATCAGCCCCAGCATTTT.

The chain uses TRBV2 and TRBJ2-5; TRBD1 agrees at 7 bases. Germline V lookup: CDR1 SNHLY, CDR2 FYNNEI. The CDR3 covers 17 residues. Germline trimming cut 0 bases from V and 3 bases from J; bases unmatched to any gene: 10. Here the CDR3 DNA reads TGTGCCAGCAGTGAAGCGGCAACAGGGACAGTAAAAGAGACCCAGTACTTC. Its protein is CASSEAATGTVKETQYF.

This clonotype appeared a single time. V is TRBV2 and J is TRBJ2-2; D gene uncertain. In germline, CDR1 is SNHLY, CDR2 FYNNEI. Trimming removed 5 bases from V and 7 bases from J, with 5 bases in between. The CDR3 extends over 11 amino acids. In nucleotides, the CDR3 is TGTGCCAGCAGTCGGGTCGGGGAGCTGTTTTTT. Amino acid sequence: CASSRVGELFF.

The chain combines TRBV5-4 with TRBJ1-1; 9 nucleotides line up with TRBD1. J gave up 6 bases and V 1 base, and 4 bases lay outside the gene matches. The germline V gene encodes CDR1 SGHNT and CDR2 YYREEE (reference sequence). This CDR3 comprises 14 residues. In nucleotides, the CDR3 is TGTGCCAGCAGCTTGACAGGGGGCGCGTCTGAAGCTTTCTTT. Translating it yields CASSLTGGASEAFF.

The J gene is TRBJ2-3, the V gene TRBV7-2, with 7 bases matching TRBD2. This CDR3 contains 13 residues. The V and J ends lost 5 bases and 11 bases, in that order; junction bases with no gene match: 10. Germline CDR1 reads SGHTA; CDR2 reads FQGNSA. Here the CDR3 DNA reads TGTGCCAGCAGCCCCCAGATGGGGGGGGGGCAGTATTTT. Encoded protein: CASSPQMGGGQYF.

The chain employs TRBV24-1 and TRBJ1-2, with D hard to call. The CDR3 runs 11 residues. Trimming removed 0 bases from V and 8 bases from J, with 3 bases in between. Germline CDR1 is KGHDR and CDR2 is SFDVKD. In DNA, the CDR3 is TGTGCCACCAGTGATTTGCGGGGCTACACCTTC. Its translation: CATSDLRGYTF.

The rearrangement links TRBV20-1 to TRBJ1-6; D remains ambiguous. The CDR3 is 15 amino acids. Germline-derived CDR1 and CDR2 are DFQATT and SNEGSKA (reference sequence). V lost 3 bases to trimming and J lost 1 base, with 10 bases between them. CDR3 in DNA: TGCAGTGCTAGGAAGCGGGCTTCCTATAATTCACCCCTCCACTTT. This encodes CSARKRASYNSPLHF.

This clonotype appeared once. The rearrangement uses TRBV20-1 and TRBJ2-3; unclear D gene. The CDR3 loop spans 11 amino acids. The germline CDR1 and CDR2 sequences are DFQATT and SNEGSKA (reference sequence). V lost 3 bases, J lost 2 bases, and 3 bases lay in between. The CDR3 DNA reads as TGCAGTGCTAGTTACACAGATACGCAGTATTTT. This translates into CSASYTDTQYF.

This chain links TRBV11-2 with TRBJ2-7, with D possibly matching TRBD2 (6 bases). The CDR3 has 17 residues. Trimming stripped 1 base from V and 0 bases from J, with 16 bases between. The germline CDR1 and CDR2 sequences are SGHAT and FQNNGV. CDR3 in amino acids: CASSLVGAGGSSYEQYF. The DNA of the CDR3 is TGTGCCAGCAGCTTAGTAGGCGCAGGAGGGTCCTCCTACGAGCAGTACTTC. The whole variable domain, remainder taken from reference TRBV11-2 and TRBJ2-7, is EAGVAQSPRYKIIEKRQSVAFWCNPISGHATLYWYQQILGQGPKLLIQFQNNGVVDDSQLPKDRFSAERLKGVDSTLKIQPAKLEDSAVYLCASSLVGAGGSSYEQYFGPGTRLTVT.

The chain has TRBV7-3 and TRBJ2-5; D may correspond to TRBD1 or TRBD2 (5 bases each). Trimming removed 6 bases from V and 1 base from J, with 12 bases in between. This CDR3 region has 14 residues. Looked up from germline, CDR1 is SGHTA and CDR2 is FQGTGA. Here the CDR3 reads CASSNGTTQETQYF. CDR3 bases: TGTGCCAGCAGTAACGGGACGACCCAAGAGACCCAGTACTTC.

The chain is built from TRBV25-1 and TRBJ2-7; D not resolved. The CDR3 totals 11 residues. Germline V gene data show CDR1 as MGHDK and CDR2 as SYGVNS. V was cut by 3 bases and J by 2 bases, with 2 bases left in between. The CDR3 DNA follows: TGTGCCAGCAGTGAGACCTACGAGCAGTACTTC. Its protein product is CASSETYEQYF.

This chain joins TRBV12-3 or TRBV12-4 and TRBJ2-5, with no clear D. The CDR3 is made up of 11 amino acids. V gave up 5 bases and J gave up 7 bases, with 8 bases separating them. In DNA, the CDR3 is TGTGCCAGCAGTCCCCTCGGGACCCAGTACTTC. Translation gives CASSPLGTQYF.

The rearrangement links TRBV5-5 to TRBJ1-1; D is unresolved. V shed 0 bases and J shed 0 bases, with 9 bases lying between them. The CDR3 consists of 15 residues. Germline lookup yields CDR1 SGHKS and CDR2 YYEKEE (reference sequence). The CDR3 DNA reads TGTGCCAGCAGCTTGGACCCTTCTATGAACACTGAAGCTTTCTTT. This encodes CASSLDPSMNTEAFF.

The CDR3 spells CASKGDYNEQFF. CDR3 DNA: TGTGCCAGCAAAGGGGACTACAATGAGCAGTTCTTC. This chain uses TRBV2 with TRBJ2-1; a weak D match, TRBD1 (5 bases). Germline lookup yields CDR1 SNHLY and CDR2 FYNNEI. The CDR3 consists of 12 residues. Trimming removed 7 bases from V and 3 bases from J, with 7 bases in between.

This sequence joins TRBV23-1 and TRBJ2-2; D not certain. TRBV23-1 is assigned to the ORF class and has an uncertain function. This CDR3 contains 15 residues. The V gene lost 3 bases and the J gene lost 1 base, with 9 bases spanning the gap. CDR3 nucleotides: TGCGCCAGCAGTCACAATTTACAGAACACCGGGGAGCTGTTTTTT. Its protein is CASSHNLQNTGELFF.

The J gene is TRBJ2-7, the V gene TRBV7-3, with D perhaps TRBD2 (5 bases). CDR3 length: 15 residues. CDR1 SGHTA and CDR2 FQGTGA come from the germline V gene. Trimming stripped 2 bases from V and 4 bases from J, with 15 bases between. The CDR3 here is CASSLWTGTQYEQYF. DNA for the CDR3: TGTGCCAGCAGCTTATGGACGGGAACCCAATACGAGCAGTACTTC.

This CDR3 reads CASSRGDKNIQYF. Here the CDR3 DNA reads TGTGCCAGCTCGAGAGGGGACAAAAACATTCAGTACTTC. The chain combines TRBV18 with TRBJ2-4; either TRBD1 or TRBD2 may fit D (5 bases each). The germline V and J ends were trimmed by 6 bases and 3 bases, with 9 bases remaining between them. In germline, CDR1 is KGHSH, CDR2 LQKENI. This CDR3 is 13 amino acids long.

The chain recombines TRBV2 with TRBJ2-3, with D possibly being TRBD1 (6 bases). V lost 7 bases and J 5 bases, leaving 13 bases between the germline ends. The CDR3 is 13 amino acids. The germline gives CDR1 SNHLY, CDR2 FYNNEI. The CDR3, as DNA: TGTGCCAGCAACAGGGTGAGCCAAGATACGCAGTATTTT. Translated: CASNRVSQDTQYF.

The chain joins TRBV5-1 to TRBJ1-1; D is undetermined. The CDR3 runs to 14 residues. The ends were cut back, 4 bases at V and 7 bases at J, with 17 bases in the middle. Germline CDR1 is SGHRS and CDR2 is YFSETQ. CDR3 protein: CASSRIGGVGEAFF. CDR3 coding DNA: TGCGCCAGCAGCCGAATAGGTGGGGTCGGTGAAGCTTTCTTT. Drawing the rest from reference TRBV5-1 and TRBJ1-1, the complete variable domain is KAGVTQTPRYLIKTRGQQVTLSCSPISGHRSVSWYQQTPGQGLQFLFEYFSETQRNKGNFPGRFSGRQFSNSRSEMNVSTLELGDSALYLCASSRIGGVGEAFFGQGTRLTVV.

This clonotype was picked up a small number of times. The CDR3 reads CASSSLAGVNEQFF. The CDR3 DNA reads TGTGCCAGCAGTTCTCTAGCTGGGGTTAATGAGCAGTTCTTC. This chain joins TRBV12-3 or TRBV12-4 and TRBJ2-1, with a weak D call TRBD2 (5 bases). V lost 4 bases and J lost 7, with 14 bases in between. The CDR3 contains 14 residues.

The rearrangement links TRBV15 to TRBJ2-4, with D possibly TRBD2 on 6 matching bases. V was pared by 6 bases and J by 1 base, with 13 bases between. Germline loops: CDR1 LNHNV, CDR2 YYDKDF (reference sequence). The CDR3 runs 15 residues. The DNA of the CDR3 is TGTGCCACCAGGGGCGGGAAAATGGCCAAAAACATTCAGTACTTC. This encodes CATRGGKMAKNIQYF.